This T cell receptor beta chain was recovered during a study of response to subunit inactivated influenza vaccine. TCRdb analysed the RT-PCR reads with MiXCR anew, one entry per CDR3 protein. The sample contains more than 450,000 distinct CDR3 sequences, 11% of which appear only once. With 0 bases removed from V and 6 bases from J, the gap between germline ends came to 11 bases. Per the germline V gene, CDR1 is SGHVS and CDR2 is FNYEAQ. CDR3 size: 15 residues. At least ten counts were recorded for this clonotype. This sample also appeared in a second study, on T cells expressing NK-cell markers. From that report: It was by 5'RACE template switching with UMIs that TCR beta cDNA was made.

The chain carries TRBV7-6 and TRBJ1-4; the D is unclear. The sequence was obtained from a middle-aged man who received an inactivated influenza vaccine. This specimen was PBMCs from blood, taken on the day of vaccination. DNA for the CDR3: TGTGCCAGCAGCTTAGCGGGGAGGAAGGATGAAAAACTGTTTTTT. Translation: CASSLAGRKDEKLFF.